Presented here are 21 T cell receptor beta chains from one specimen sequenced in a study of cytomegalovirus exposure and HLA in healthy donors. The primer mix had 60 Vbeta and 13 Jbeta primers. Generated by immunoSEQ multiplex PCR, the TCRdb table keeps only in-frame clones and is missing some. The data show 240,000 or so clones, over 70% seen once. Sequencing used PBMCs. Receptors were obtained from a woman aged 55-75 years in good health and CMV-seropositive.

The gene calls are TRBV28 and TRBJ2-7; tentative D call: TRBD2 (5 bases). CDR1 MDHEN and CDR2 SYDVKM come from the germline V gene. The CDR3 runs 15 residues. V lost 5 bases and J lost 1, with 15 bases in between. CDR3 sequence (DNA): TGTGCCAGCAGTCGGCCCGGGGAAGGATCCTACGAGCAGTACTTC. Translating it yields CASSRPGEGSYEQYF.

The chain combines TRBV18 with TRBJ1-5; 8 nucleotides line up with TRBD1. The trim removed 6 bases at V and 2 bases at J, leaving 6 bases unmatched. The CDR3 totals 15 residues. Germline V gene data show CDR1 as KGHSH and CDR2 as LQKENI. This CDR3 reads CASSAGTGRNQPQHF. The CDR3 DNA is TGTGCCAGCTCTGCCGGGACAGGTCGCAATCAGCCCCAGCATTTT.

V and J are TRBV27 and TRBJ1-2; 7 nucleotides align to TRBD1. The CDR3 length is 13 residues. Germline V gene data show CDR1 as MNHEY and CDR2 as SMNVEV (reference sequence). After removal of 8 bases from V and 8 bases from J, the junction contained 11 bases not matched to a gene. CDR3 in amino acids: CASFEGAGGGYTF. The CDR3 region has the DNA TGTGCCAGCTTTGAGGGGGCGGGGGGCGGCTACACCTTC.

The chain carries TRBV28 and TRBJ2-3; possible D gene TRBD2, 6 bases. Germline-derived CDR1 and CDR2 are MDHEN and SYDVKM. This CDR3 contains 16 residues. Trimming removed 3 bases from V and 1 base from J, with 14 bases in between. CDR3 DNA sequence: TGTGCCAGCAGTTTTGAGTGGGAGGACCGCACAGATACGCAGTATTTT. Encoded protein: CASSFEWEDRTDTQYF.

The chain has TRBV18 and TRBJ1-5; no clear D gene. This CDR3 region has 15 residues. Per germline, CDR1 KGHSH and CDR2 LQKENI. V was cut by 3 bases and J by 1 base, with 10 bases left in between. CDR3 in DNA: TGTGCCAGCTCACCTGTCGGAGGGAGCAATCAGCCCCAGCATTTT. Protein product: CASSPVGGSNQPQHF.

The chain carries TRBV5-1 and TRBJ2-1; perhaps TRBD1 as D (5 bases). V was trimmed by 6 bases and J by 1 base, leaving 14 bases between them. Germline CDR1 reads SGHRS; CDR2 reads YFSETQ. The CDR3 consists of 15 residues. The chain's CDR3 is CASIPFTGSYNEQFF. The CDR3 bases are TGCGCCAGCATCCCATTTACAGGATCCTACAATGAGCAGTTCTTC.

A few counts support this clone. CDR3 coding DNA: TGTGCCAGCAGTCCCATTATGGGGCCAAGCTCCTACAATGAGCAGTTCTTC. Translation: CASSPIMGPSSYNEQFF. V is TRBV28 and J is TRBJ2-1; the D gene is possibly TRBD1 (5 bases). V shed 5 bases and J shed 0 bases, with 17 bases lying between them. The CDR3 runs 17 residues. Germline lookup yields CDR1 MDHEN and CDR2 SYDVKM.

The J gene is TRBJ2-7, the V gene TRBV27; D might be TRBD1 (6 bases). The germline V gene has CDR1 MNHEY and CDR2 SMNVEV (reference sequence). This CDR3 spans 13 amino acids. The V end lost 7 bases, the J end lost 4 bases, and 14 bases lay between the germline ends. The CDR3: CASKRLGAYEQYF. The CDR3, as DNA: TGTGCCAGCAAGCGTTTGGGGGCATACGAGCAGTACTTC.

This chain links TRBV9 with TRBJ2-7; D call uncertain. The germline V gene encodes CDR1 SGDLS and CDR2 YYNGEE. V gave up 0 bases and J gave up 0 bases, with 10 bases separating them. The CDR3 is 15 residues long. This chain's CDR3 is CASSVDPASSYEQYF. The CDR3 region has the DNA TGTGCCAGCAGCGTAGATCCTGCTAGCTCCTACGAGCAGTACTTC.

As for this clone: The identical CDR3 is also encoded by other nucleotide sequences in the sample. The chain uses TRBV7-9 and TRBJ2-6; D is ambiguous. Trimming took off 5 bases at V and 1 base at J, with 6 bases between the two ends. The CDR3 totals 14 residues. The germline CDR1 and CDR2 sequences are SEHNR and FQNEAQ (reference sequence). CDR3 bases: TGTGCCAGCAGCCTCAGGTCTGGGGCCAACGTCCTGACTTTC. Residues: CASSLRSGANVLTF.

This sequence joins TRBV6-6 and TRBJ1-5, with TRBD1 matching 9 bases. The CDR3 runs 15 residues. The germline V gene has CDR1 MNHNY and CDR2 SVGAGI (reference sequence). Trimming at V came to 5 bases and at J to 4 bases, leaving 6 bases not matched to a gene. The CDR3 DNA sequence: TGTGCCAGCAGTAAGGGACAGGGACTTAATCAGCCCCAGCATTTT. As protein: CASSKGQGLNQPQHF.

The chain has TRBV5-1 and TRBJ2-1; perhaps TRBD2 as D (6 bases). V was shortened by 2 bases and J by 6 bases, with 27 bases between the two germline ends. CDR1 SGHRS and CDR2 YFSETQ come from the germline V gene. The CDR3 contains 19 residues. The CDR3: CASSFPFLWTTPGPNEQFF. The CDR3 region has the DNA TGCGCCAGCAGCTTTCCTTTTTTGTGGACTACCCCGGGTCCCAATGAGCAGTTCTTC.

The chain recombines TRBV6-5 with TRBJ1-1, with D maybe TRBD1 (5 bases). V was cut by 3 bases and J by 6 bases, with 14 bases left in between. The CDR3 spans 14 residues. CDR1 MNHEY and CDR2 SVGAGI come from the germline V gene. In DNA, the CDR3 is TGTGCCAGCAGTTATAGGCAGGGAGGGGCTGAAGCTTTCTTT. This translates into CASSYRQGGAEAFF.

The chain has TRBV7-9 and TRBJ1-5; no reliable D call. Germline CDR1 and CDR2: SEHNR and FQNEAQ (reference sequence). The CDR3 consists of 12 residues. The DNA of the CDR3 is TGTGCAGCGGGAGGGAGCAATCAGCCCCAGCATTTT. Amino acids: CAAGGSNQPQHF.

This chain joins TRBV5-1 and TRBJ1-1, with 9 nucleotides matching TRBD1. Germline V lookup: CDR1 SGHRS, CDR2 YFSETQ. The J segment lost 3 bases and the V segment lost 7 bases, leaving 1 base of the junction unmatched. This CDR3 is built from 12 residues. CDR3 residues: CASGTGYTEAFF. The CDR3 region has the DNA TGCGCCAGCGGGACAGGGTACACTGAAGCTTTCTTT.

The chain uses TRBV9 and TRBJ2-7, with 12 bases fitting TRBD2. Per germline, CDR1 SGDLS and CDR2 YYNGEE. The ends lost 3 bases at V and 7 bases at J; junction bases unmatched: 8. The CDR3 sequence is 15 residues long. The CDR3 DNA reads as TGTGCCAGCAGCGCTCTAGCGGGAGGGCGGGGTGAGCAGTACTTC. It specifies CASSALAGGRGEQYF.

This clone was seen only a few times. The junction and the germline gene differ at one end; a read error may be behind it. V is TRBV7-9 and J is TRBJ2-7, with 7 bases fitting TRBD1. CDR1 is SEHNR, CDR2 FQNEAQ, per germline (reference sequence). The CDR3 totals 17 residues. The CDR3 sequence: CSSSPNYYRGPPYEQYF. CDR3 sequence (DNA): TGTTCCAGCAGCCCCAACTACTACAGGGGCCCCCCCTACGAGCAGTACTTC. Using reference TRBV7-9 and TRBJ2-7 for the parts outside the CDR3, the full variable domain is DTGVSQNPRHKITKRGQNVTFRCDPISEHNRLYWYRQTLGQGPEFLTYFQNEAQLEKSRLLSDRFSAERPKGSFSTLEIQRTEQGDSAMYLCSSSPNYYRGPPYEQYFGPGTRLTVT.

The gene calls are TRBV11-3 and TRBJ1-1; perhaps TRBD1 as D (5 bases). V was shortened by 5 bases and J by 5 bases, with 15 bases between the two germline ends. Germline V lookup: CDR1 SGHNT, CDR2 YENEEA. CDR3 length: 14 residues. CDR3 sequence reads: CASSLGGSLTEAFF. The DNA for the CDR3 is TGTGCCAGCAGCCTCGGGGGGAGTTTAACTGAAGCTTTCTTT. The whole variable domain, filled in from reference TRBV11-3 and TRBJ1-1, reads EAGVVQSPRYKIIEKKQPVAFWCNPISGHNTLYWYLQNLGQGPELLIRYENEEAVDDSQLPKDRFSAERLKGVDSTLKIQPAELGDSAVYLCASSLGGSLTEAFFGQGTRLTVV.

The V call is TRBV5-1, the J call TRBJ2-1; 9 bases map to TRBD2. V gave up 2 bases and J gave up 2 bases; unmatched junction bases: 2. CDR3 length: 15 amino acids. Germline CDR1 and CDR2: SGHRS and YFSETQ. CDR3 coding DNA: TGCGCCAGCAGCTTCCTAGCGGGAACCTACAATGAGCAGTTCTTC. Translated: CASSFLAGTYNEQFF.

The chain employs TRBV5-1 and TRBJ1-5, with 8 bases that match TRBD1. The germline V gene encodes CDR1 SGHRS and CDR2 YFSETQ. Losses at the gene ends were 0 bases for V and 5 bases for J; bases not matched to a gene: 1. CDR3 length: 14 residues. DNA of the CDR3: TGCGCCAGCAGCTTGGAACAGGGGGATCAGCCCCAGCATTTT. Translating gives CASSLEQGDQPQHF.

This clone was detected once. J is TRBJ2-3 and V is TRBV5-1; 8 nucleotides align to TRBD1. The CDR3 has 15 residues. J gave up 2 bases and V 4 bases, and 6 bases lay outside the gene matches. Germline-derived CDR1 and CDR2 are SGHRS and YFSETQ. As DNA, the CDR3 is TGCGCCAGCAGCCGGCGGACAGGGCCCACAGATACGCAGTATTTT. This sequence encodes CASSRRTGPTDTQYF.